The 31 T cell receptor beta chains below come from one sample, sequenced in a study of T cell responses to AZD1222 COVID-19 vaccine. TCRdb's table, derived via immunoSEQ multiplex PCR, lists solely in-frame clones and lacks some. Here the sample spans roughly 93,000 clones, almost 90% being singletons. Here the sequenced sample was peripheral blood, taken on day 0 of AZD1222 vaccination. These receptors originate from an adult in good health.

CDR3: CASSQGLAGGNQETQYF. CDR3 nucleotide sequence: TGCGCCAGCAGCCAGGGACTAGCGGGAGGTAACCAAGAGACCCAGTACTTC. The chain employs TRBV5-1 and TRBJ2-5; 15 positions match TRBD2. With 4 bases clipped from V and 0 bases from J, the junction kept 4 bases outside the gene matches. The CDR3 has 17 residues. The germline gives CDR1 SGHRS, CDR2 YFSETQ.

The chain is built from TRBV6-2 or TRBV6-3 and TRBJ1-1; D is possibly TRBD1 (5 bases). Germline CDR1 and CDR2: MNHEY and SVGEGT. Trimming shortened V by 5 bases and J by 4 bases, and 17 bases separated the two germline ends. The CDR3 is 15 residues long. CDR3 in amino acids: CASSPRTSLSTEAFF. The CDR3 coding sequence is TGTGCCAGCAGTCCCCGGACATCCCTGAGCACTGAAGCTTTCTTT.

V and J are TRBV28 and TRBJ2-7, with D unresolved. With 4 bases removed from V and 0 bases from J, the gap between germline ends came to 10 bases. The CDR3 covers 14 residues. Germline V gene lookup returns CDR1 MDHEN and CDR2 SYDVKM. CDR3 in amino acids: CASSSVGFSYEQYF. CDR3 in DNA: TGTGCCAGCAGTTCCGTAGGGTTCTCCTACGAGCAGTACTTC.

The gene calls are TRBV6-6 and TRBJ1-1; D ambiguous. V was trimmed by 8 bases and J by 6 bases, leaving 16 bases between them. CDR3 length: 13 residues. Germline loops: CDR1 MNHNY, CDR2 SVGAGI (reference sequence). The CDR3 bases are TGTGCCAGCGGAGGGCAACGACGACCTGAAGCTTTCTTT. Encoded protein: CASGGQRRPEAFF.

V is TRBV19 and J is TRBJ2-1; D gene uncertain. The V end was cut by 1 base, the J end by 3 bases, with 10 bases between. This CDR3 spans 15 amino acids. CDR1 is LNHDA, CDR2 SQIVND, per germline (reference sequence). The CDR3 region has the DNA TGTGCCAGTAGTATAGGTGGAACCCGCTACAATGAGCAGTTCTTC. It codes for CASSIGGTRYNEQFF.

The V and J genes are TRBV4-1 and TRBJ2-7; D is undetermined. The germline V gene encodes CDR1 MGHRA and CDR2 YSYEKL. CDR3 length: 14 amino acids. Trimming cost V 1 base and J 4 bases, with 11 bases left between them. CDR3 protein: CASSQVGGKYEQYF. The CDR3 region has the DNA TGCGCCAGCAGCCAAGTGGGCGGAAAGTACGAGCAGTACTTC.

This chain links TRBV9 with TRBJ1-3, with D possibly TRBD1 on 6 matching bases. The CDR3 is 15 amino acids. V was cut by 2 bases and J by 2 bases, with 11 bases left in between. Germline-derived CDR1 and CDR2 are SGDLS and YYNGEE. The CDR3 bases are TGTGCCAGCAGCGTGACGGGGGCCGCTGGAAACACCATATATTTT. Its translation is CASSVTGAAGNTIYF.

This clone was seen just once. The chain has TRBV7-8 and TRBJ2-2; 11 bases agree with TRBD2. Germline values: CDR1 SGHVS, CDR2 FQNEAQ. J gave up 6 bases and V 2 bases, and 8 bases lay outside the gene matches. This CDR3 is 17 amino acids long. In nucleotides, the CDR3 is TGTGCCAGCAGCTTAAGAGATCCGGGACTAGCGGCCGGGGAGCTGTTTTTT. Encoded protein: CASSLRDPGLAAGELFF.

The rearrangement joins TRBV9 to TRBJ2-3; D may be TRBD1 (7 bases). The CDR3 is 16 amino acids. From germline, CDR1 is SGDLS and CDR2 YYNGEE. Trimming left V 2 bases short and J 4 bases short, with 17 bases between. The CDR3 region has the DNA TGTGCCAGCAGCGTGGTTGGAGGGGGCGCGTCAGATACGCAGTATTTT. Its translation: CASSVVGGGASDTQYF.

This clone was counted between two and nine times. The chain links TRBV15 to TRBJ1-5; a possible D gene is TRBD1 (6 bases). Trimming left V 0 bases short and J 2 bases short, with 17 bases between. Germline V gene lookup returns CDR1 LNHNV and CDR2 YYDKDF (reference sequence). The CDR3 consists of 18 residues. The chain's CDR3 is CATSRDVPGAPGNQPQHF. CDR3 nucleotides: TGTGCCACCAGCAGAGATGTGCCAGGGGCCCCTGGCAATCAGCCCCAGCATTTT.

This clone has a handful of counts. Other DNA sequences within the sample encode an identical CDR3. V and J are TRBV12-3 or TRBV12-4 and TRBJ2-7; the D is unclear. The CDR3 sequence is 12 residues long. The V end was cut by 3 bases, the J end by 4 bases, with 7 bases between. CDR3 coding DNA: TGTGCCAGCAGTTTCACCTCTTACGAGCAGTACTTC. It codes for CASSFTSYEQYF.

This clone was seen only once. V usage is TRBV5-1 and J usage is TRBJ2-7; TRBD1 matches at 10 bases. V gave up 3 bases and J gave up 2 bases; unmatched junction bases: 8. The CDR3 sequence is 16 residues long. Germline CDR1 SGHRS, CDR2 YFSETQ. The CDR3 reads CASSSTAGTGAYEQYF. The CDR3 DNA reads TGCGCCAGCAGCTCCACAGCCGGGACAGGGGCCTACGAGCAGTACTTC.

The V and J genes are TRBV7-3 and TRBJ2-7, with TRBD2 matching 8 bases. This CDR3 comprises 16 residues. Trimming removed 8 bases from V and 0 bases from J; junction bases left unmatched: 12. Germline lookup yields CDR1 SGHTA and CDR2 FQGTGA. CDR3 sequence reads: CASPRASGPYSYEQYF. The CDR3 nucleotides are TGTGCCAGCCCTCGGGCTAGCGGGCCGTACTCCTACGAGCAGTACTTC.

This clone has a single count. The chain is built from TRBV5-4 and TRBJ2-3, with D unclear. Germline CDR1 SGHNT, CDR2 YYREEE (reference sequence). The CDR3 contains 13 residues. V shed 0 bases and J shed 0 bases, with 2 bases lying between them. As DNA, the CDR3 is TGTGCCAGCAGCTTGGGTAGCACAGATACGCAGTATTTT. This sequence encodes CASSLGSTDTQYF.

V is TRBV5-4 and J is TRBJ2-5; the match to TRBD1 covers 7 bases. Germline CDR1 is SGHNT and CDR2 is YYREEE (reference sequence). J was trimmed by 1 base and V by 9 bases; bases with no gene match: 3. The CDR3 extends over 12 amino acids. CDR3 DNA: TGTGCCACAGGACAGGCCCAAGAGACCCAGTACTTC. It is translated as CATGQAQETQYF.

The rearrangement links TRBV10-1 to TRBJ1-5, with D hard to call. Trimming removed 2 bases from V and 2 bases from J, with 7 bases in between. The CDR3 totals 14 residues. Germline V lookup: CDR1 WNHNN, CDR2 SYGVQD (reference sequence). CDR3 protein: CASSEGHRNQPQHF. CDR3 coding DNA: TGCGCCAGCAGTGAGGGCCACCGCAATCAGCCCCAGCATTTT.

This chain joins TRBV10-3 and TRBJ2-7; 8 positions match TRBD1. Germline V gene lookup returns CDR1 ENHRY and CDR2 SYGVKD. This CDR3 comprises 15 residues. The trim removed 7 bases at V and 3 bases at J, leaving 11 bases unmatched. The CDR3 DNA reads TGTGCCATCACTAAAGAGCGGACAGGGAGCTACGAGCAGTACTTC. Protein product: CAITKERTGSYEQYF.

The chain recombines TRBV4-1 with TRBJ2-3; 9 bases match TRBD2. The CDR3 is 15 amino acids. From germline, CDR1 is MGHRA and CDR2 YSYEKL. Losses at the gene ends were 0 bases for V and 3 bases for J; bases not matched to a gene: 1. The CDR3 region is CASSQELAGTDTQYF. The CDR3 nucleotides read TGCGCCAGCAGCCAAGAGCTAGCGGGAACAGATACGCAGTATTTT.

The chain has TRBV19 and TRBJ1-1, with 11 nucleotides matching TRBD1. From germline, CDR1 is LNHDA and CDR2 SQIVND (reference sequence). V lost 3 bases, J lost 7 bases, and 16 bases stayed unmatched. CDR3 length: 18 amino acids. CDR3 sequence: CASSIPLGQGATDGEAFF. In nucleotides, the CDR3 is TGTGCCAGTAGTATCCCCCTCGGACAGGGGGCCACTGACGGTGAAGCTTTCTTT.

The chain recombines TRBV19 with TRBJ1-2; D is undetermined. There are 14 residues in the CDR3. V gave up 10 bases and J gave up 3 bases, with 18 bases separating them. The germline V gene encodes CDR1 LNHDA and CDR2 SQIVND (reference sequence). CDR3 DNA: TGTGCCACCAGACGAACGGCACGGGACTATGGCTACACCTTC. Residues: CATRRTARDYGYTF.

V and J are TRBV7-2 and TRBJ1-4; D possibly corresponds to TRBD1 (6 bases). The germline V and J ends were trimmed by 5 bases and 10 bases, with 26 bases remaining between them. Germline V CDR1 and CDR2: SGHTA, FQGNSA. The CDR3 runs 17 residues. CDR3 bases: TGTGCCAGCAGCCCCGATGGGGGGCGACAGAATGGGGGAAAACTGTTTTTT. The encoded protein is CASSPDGGRQNGGKLFF.

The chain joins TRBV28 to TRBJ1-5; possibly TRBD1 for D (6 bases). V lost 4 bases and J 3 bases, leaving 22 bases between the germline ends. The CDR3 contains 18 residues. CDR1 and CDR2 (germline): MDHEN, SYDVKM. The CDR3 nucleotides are TGTGCCAGCAGTTGGGAGGGTATGAGGCAGGGGTTCAATCAGCCCCAGCATTTT. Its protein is CASSWEGMRQGFNQPQHF.

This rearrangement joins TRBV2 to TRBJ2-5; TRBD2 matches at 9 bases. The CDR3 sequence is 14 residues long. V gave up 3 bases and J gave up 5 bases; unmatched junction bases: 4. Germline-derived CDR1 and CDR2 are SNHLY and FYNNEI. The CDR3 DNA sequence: TGTGCCAGCAGTGAGATAGCGGGAGCGGAGACCCAGTACTTC. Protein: CASSEIAGAETQYF.

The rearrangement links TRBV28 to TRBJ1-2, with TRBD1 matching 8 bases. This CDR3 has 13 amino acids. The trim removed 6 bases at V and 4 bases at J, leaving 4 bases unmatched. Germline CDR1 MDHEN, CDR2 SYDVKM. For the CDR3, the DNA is TGTGCCAGCAGACAGGGGGGCGTCTATGGCTACACCTTC. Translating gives CASRQGGVYGYTF.

CDR3 DNA: TGTGCCAGCAGTTTATCGATACCAGGCGGGCAGCCCCAGCATTTT. It specifies CASSLSIPGGQPQHF. This rearrangement joins TRBV27 to TRBJ1-5; D not certain. Germline V gene data show CDR1 as MNHEY and CDR2 as SMNVEV (reference sequence). V shed 0 bases and J shed 7 bases, with 13 bases lying between them. The CDR3 sequence is 15 residues long.

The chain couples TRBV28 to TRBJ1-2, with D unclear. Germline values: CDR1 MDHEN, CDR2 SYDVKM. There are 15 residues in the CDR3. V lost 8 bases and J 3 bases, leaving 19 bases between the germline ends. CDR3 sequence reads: CASLRHRGKDYGYTF. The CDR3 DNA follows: TGTGCCAGCCTTCGACACCGGGGTAAGGACTATGGCTACACCTTC.

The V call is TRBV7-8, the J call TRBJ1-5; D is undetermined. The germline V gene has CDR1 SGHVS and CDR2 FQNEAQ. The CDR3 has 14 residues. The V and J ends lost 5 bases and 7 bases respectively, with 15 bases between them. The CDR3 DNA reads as TGTGCCAGCAGCCCTGGTCAGAGAATACAGCCCCAGCATTTT. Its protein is CASSPGQRIQPQHF.

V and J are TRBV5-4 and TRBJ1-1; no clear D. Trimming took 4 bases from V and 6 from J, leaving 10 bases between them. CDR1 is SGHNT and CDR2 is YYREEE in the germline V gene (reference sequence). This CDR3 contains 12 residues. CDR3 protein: CASSRDTPEAFF. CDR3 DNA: TGTGCCAGCAGCCGTGACACGCCTGAAGCTTTCTTT.

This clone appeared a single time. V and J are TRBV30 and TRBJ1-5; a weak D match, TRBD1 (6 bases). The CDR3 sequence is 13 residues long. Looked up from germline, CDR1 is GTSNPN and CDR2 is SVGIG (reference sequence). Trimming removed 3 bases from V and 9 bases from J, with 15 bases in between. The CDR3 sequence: CAWSKTGSLPQHF. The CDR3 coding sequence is TGTGCCTGGAGCAAGACAGGCTCCTTGCCCCAGCATTTT. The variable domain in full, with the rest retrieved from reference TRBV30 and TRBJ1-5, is SQTIHQWPATLVQPVGSPLSLECTVEGTSNPNLYWYRQAAGRGLQLLFYSVGIGQISSEVPQNLSASRPQDRQFILSSKKLLLSDSGFYLCAWSKTGSLPQHFGDGTRLSIL.

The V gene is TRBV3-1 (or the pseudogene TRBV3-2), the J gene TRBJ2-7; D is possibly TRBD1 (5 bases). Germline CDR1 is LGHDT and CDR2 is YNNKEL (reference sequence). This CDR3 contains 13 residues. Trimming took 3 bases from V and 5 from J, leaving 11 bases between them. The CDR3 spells CASSQKGMNEQYF. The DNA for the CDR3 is TGTGCCAGCAGCCAGAAGGGGATGAACGAGCAGTACTTC.

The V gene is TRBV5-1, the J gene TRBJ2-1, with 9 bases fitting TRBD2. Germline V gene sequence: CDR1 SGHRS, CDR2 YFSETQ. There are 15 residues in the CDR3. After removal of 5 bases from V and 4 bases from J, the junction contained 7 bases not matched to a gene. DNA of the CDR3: TGCGCCAGCAGGCTGACTAGCGGTCCTTACAATGAGCAGTTCTTC. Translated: CASRLTSGPYNEQFF.